This T cell receptor beta chain originates from a study of control samples from healthy donors and cancer patients. This CDR3 has 14 amino acids. The trim removed 7 bases at V and 4 bases at J, leaving 5 bases unmatched. CDR1 and CDR2 from the germline V gene are SNHLY and FYNNEI. Sequencing used immunoSEQ multiplex PCR; TCRdb keeps in-frame clones, though not all of them. The profile shows about 89,000 clones, over 65% of them singletons. This chain connects TRBV2 to TRBJ2-3, with 10 bases matching TRBD2. The TCR sequence derives from a woman between 40 and 55 years old in good health. Sequencing used blood. CDR3 bases: TGTGCCAGCAAGCGGGGGGGGATAGCAGATACGCAGTATTTT. This encodes CASKRGGIADTQYF.